One sample yielded the 10 T cell receptor beta chains listed below, sequenced in a study of T cells after yellow fever vaccination. TCRdb itself ran the 5' RACE reads through MiXCR, one entry per CDR3 protein. The repertoire holds hundreds of thousands of distinct CDR3 sequences, with roughly an eighth as singletons. Here the sequenced sample was PBMCs, taken on the day of the yellow fever booster vaccination. Receptors were obtained from a young man who received the YFV17D yellow fever vaccine.

The chain links TRBV10-3 to TRBJ2-5; possible D gene TRBD2, 6 bases. CDR1 and CDR2 (germline): ENHRY, SYGVKD. This CDR3 has 14 residues. With 4 bases removed from V and 5 bases from J, the gap between germline ends came to 14 bases. The CDR3 DNA reads as TGTGCCATCAGTGGTGGAGGGTCGTCTGAGACCCAGTACTTC. Translation gives CAISGGGSSETQYF.

The table lists this clonotype with a few counts. V usage is TRBV7-9 and J usage is TRBJ2-2; D call uncertain. The CDR3 runs 15 residues. V was cut by 3 bases and J by 3 bases, with 11 bases left in between. Per germline, CDR1 SEHNR and CDR2 FQNEAQ (reference sequence). The DNA of the CDR3 is TGTGCCAGCAGCTTGATGAGCGCAGACACCGGGGAGCTGTTTTTT. Protein: CASSLMSADTGELFF.

The chain recombines TRBV28 with TRBJ1-1; 7 nucleotides align to TRBD1. The CDR3 runs to 14 residues. CDR1 MDHEN and CDR2 SYDVKM come from the germline V gene. Losses at the gene ends were 6 bases for V and 0 bases for J; bases not matched to a gene: 4. Here the CDR3 reads CASRLGGMNTEAFF. CDR3 DNA: TGTGCCAGCAGATTAGGGGGCATGAACACTGAAGCTTTCTTT.

This clonotype has a handful of counts. The chain recombines TRBV6-5 with TRBJ2-5, with D possibly being TRBD1 (6 bases). The germline V gene has CDR1 MNHEY and CDR2 SVGAGI. V was trimmed by 0 bases and J by 5 bases, leaving 10 bases between them. This CDR3 region has 14 residues. Here the CDR3 reads CASSYSNRAETQYF. CDR3 DNA: TGTGCCAGCAGTTACTCGAACAGGGCGGAGACCCAGTACTTC.

This clonotype was found a few times. This chain uses TRBV7-2 with TRBJ2-7, with 7 bases aligning to TRBD2. V shed 5 bases, J shed 3 bases, and the junction held 10 bases outside the gene matches. The CDR3 is 15 amino acids. CDR1 and CDR2 (germline): SGHTA, FQGNSA. The CDR3 is CASSPGTNPHYEQYF. CDR3 nucleotides: TGTGCCAGCAGCCCGGGGACTAATCCCCACTACGAGCAGTACTTC.

The rearrangement joins TRBV28 to TRBJ2-7, with D possibly being TRBD1 (5 bases). CDR3 length: 13 residues. Deletions cut 5 bases from V and 3 bases from J, with 11 bases between. Germline V CDR1 and CDR2: MDHEN, SYDVKM. The CDR3 sequence: CASSIAGFYEQYF. For the CDR3, the DNA is TGTGCCAGCAGTATAGCAGGGTTCTACGAGCAGTACTTC.

Only a few counts were recorded for this clonotype. The V gene is TRBV18, the J gene TRBJ2-1; D is perhaps TRBD1 (5 bases). Per germline, CDR1 KGHSH and CDR2 LQKENI. The CDR3 extends over 15 amino acids. Trimming took off 2 bases at V and 3 bases at J, with 11 bases between the two ends. The CDR3 coding sequence is TGTGCCAGCTCACCAATGCAGGGCGACTACAATGAGCAGTTCTTC. The encoded protein is CASSPMQGDYNEQFF.

This clonotype appeared a few times. This chain joins TRBV7-2 and TRBJ1-2; weak D call: TRBD1 (5 bases). CDR1 and CDR2 from the germline V gene are SGHTA and FQGNSA. The CDR3 is made up of 15 amino acids. V lost 2 bases and J lost 4, with 14 bases in between. The CDR3 region is CASSLRDANPYGYTF. In nucleotides, the CDR3 is TGTGCCAGCAGCTTAAGGGACGCCAATCCCTATGGCTACACCTTC.

This clonotype was counted between two and nine times. The chain couples TRBV5-1 to TRBJ2-1; 11 nucleotides agree with TRBD2. This CDR3 contains 15 residues. CDR1 and CDR2 from the germline V gene are SGHRS and YFSETQ. The V gene end was trimmed by 5 bases and the J gene end by 0 bases; junction bases not matched to a gene: 1. The CDR3: CASRTSGGSYNEQFF. The CDR3 DNA reads as TGCGCCAGCAGAACTAGCGGGGGCTCCTACAATGAGCAGTTCTTC.

The gene calls are TRBV18 and TRBJ2-7, with D unresolved. Trimming pared 0 bases from V and 5 bases from J, leaving 8 bases between. CDR3 size: 13 residues. Germline CDR1 is KGHSH and CDR2 is LQKENI. The chain's CDR3 is CASSPPGVNEQYF. CDR3 coding DNA: TGTGCCAGCTCACCACCGGGCGTAAACGAGCAGTACTTC.